Listed here are 28 T cell receptor beta chains from one sample, sequenced in a study of technical replicates of blood from a handful of donors. Data came from immunoSEQ multiplex PCR; TCRdb stores just in-frame clones and leaves some out. The sample shows 55,000 to 80,000 clones, nearly 98% of them seen only once. Sequencing was performed on T cells isolated from PBMCs. These receptor sequences come from a human donor in good health.

V is TRBV6-4 and J is TRBJ2-2, with 7 bases identical to TRBD2. This CDR3 is built from 16 residues. V was pared by 3 bases and J by 1 base, with 5 bases of the junction left unmatched. Germline loops: CDR1 MRHNA, CDR2 SNTAGT. CDR3 sequence reads: CASSEGASGNTGELFF. The CDR3 DNA follows: TGTGCCAGCAGTGAAGGGGCTAGCGGGAACACCGGGGAGCTGTTTTTT.

This rearrangement joins TRBV10-3 to TRBJ2-7, with a weak D call TRBD2 (6 bases). The CDR3 is made up of 13 amino acids. Trimming removed 6 bases at V and 2 bases at J, with 11 bases between. CDR1 is ENHRY and CDR2 is SYGVKD in the germline V gene. CDR3 nucleotides: TGTGCCATCAGCCGGGACTCCCCCTACGAGCAGTACTTC. Translation gives CAISRDSPYEQYF.

The chain is built from TRBV6-5 and TRBJ2-5, with D maybe TRBD1 (6 bases). The germline V gene encodes CDR1 MNHEY and CDR2 SVGAGI. V shed 6 bases and J shed 3 bases, with 17 bases lying between them. The CDR3 contains 15 residues. Here the CDR3 DNA reads TGTGCCAGCAGCCCCTTACAGGGAATTGAAGAGACCCAGTACTTC. Translation gives CASSPLQGIEETQYF.

This chain links TRBV5-1 with TRBJ2-7; D is undetermined. Trimming removed 4 bases at V and 7 bases at J, with 15 bases between. CDR1 is SGHRS and CDR2 is YFSETQ in the germline V gene. The CDR3 loop spans 13 amino acids. The CDR3 nucleotides are TGCGCCAGCAGCCCCTACGCCCCCCGAGAGCAGTACTTC. Translated: CASSPYAPREQYF.

The chain recombines TRBV29-1 with TRBJ1-1; D might be TRBD1 (5 bases). The germline CDR1 and CDR2 sequences are SQVTM and ANQGSEA. Trimming removed 1 base from V and 1 base from J, with 7 bases in between. The CDR3 totals 13 residues. This CDR3 reads CSVEGQRNTEAFF. The CDR3 bases are TGCAGCGTTGAAGGACAGAGGAACACTGAAGCTTTCTTT.

This chain joins TRBV7-9 and TRBJ2-5; 8 nucleotides align to TRBD2. Germline V gene sequence: CDR1 SEHNR, CDR2 FQNEAQ (reference sequence). The CDR3 loop spans 17 amino acids. Losses at the gene ends were 5 bases for V and 3 bases for J; bases not matched to a gene: 14. CDR3 nucleotide sequence: TGTGCCAGCAGCCCCCCCTTCCGGCGGGAGGTCGAAGAGACCCAGTACTTC. Amino acid sequence: CASSPPFRREVEETQYF.

DNA of the CDR3: TGTGCCAGCAGTGAAGGACAGGGATACACCTTC. It is translated as CASSEGQGYTF. The chain employs TRBV25-1 and TRBJ1-2, with TRBD1 matching 8 bases. Germline trimming cut 2 bases from V and 11 bases from J; bases unmatched to any gene: 1. The CDR3 length is 11 residues. The V gene's germline CDR1 is MGHDK and CDR2 SYGVNS.

J is TRBJ2-1 and V is TRBV9; TRBD2 matches 13 bases. Germline V lookup: CDR1 SGDLS, CDR2 YYNGEE. V dropped 4 bases and J dropped 7; count of bases not matched to a gene: 8. This CDR3 region has 16 residues. The CDR3 sequence: CASSLRTSGSMNEQFF. The CDR3 DNA reads as TGTGCCAGCAGCCTGAGGACTAGCGGGAGTATGAATGAGCAGTTCTTC.

The V gene is TRBV5-4, the J gene TRBJ2-1, with TRBD2 identical over 8 bases. Germline CDR1 is SGHNT and CDR2 is YYREEE (reference sequence). Unmatched junction bases numbered 6, after V lost 4 bases and J lost 0 bases. CDR3 length: 16 residues. The CDR3 loop reads CASSPPGGSSYNEQFF. CDR3 in DNA: TGTGCCAGCAGCCCTCCGGGGGGGAGCTCCTACAATGAGCAGTTCTTC.

The chain is built from TRBV11-2 and TRBJ2-2; no reliable D call. The length of the CDR3 is 15 residues. CDR1 and CDR2 (germline): SGHAT, FQNNGV. The V end lost 3 bases, the J end lost 1 base, and 9 bases lay between the germline ends. CDR3 DNA sequence: TGTGCCAGCAGCTTCCCTCCACAGAACACCGGGGAGCTGTTTTTT. As protein: CASSFPPQNTGELFF.

The J gene is TRBJ1-1, the V gene TRBV15, with a weak D call TRBD1 (6 bases). CDR3 length equals 15 residues. The V end was cut by 5 bases, the J end by 6 bases, with 19 bases between. CDR1 and CDR2 from the germline V gene are LNHNV and YYDKDF (reference sequence). CDR3 sequence (DNA): TGTGCCACCAGCGGGAACAGGGCGTCGTTTGCTGAAGCTTTCTTT. This translates into CATSGNRASFAEAFF.

This clone was seen only once. The genes are TRBV5-1 and TRBJ2-7; D is unclear. This CDR3 region has 12 residues. Trimming stripped 4 bases from V and 9 bases from J, with 14 bases between. CDR1 and CDR2 from the germline V gene are SGHRS and YFSETQ. The DNA of the CDR3 is TGCGCCAGCAGCGGAGACTCCGGCGGGCAGTACTTC. As protein: CASSGDSGGQYF.

CDR3 nucleotides: TGTGCCAGTACTGGGGACAGGGGTCCGAATCAGCCCCAGCATTTT. Protein product: CASTGDRGPNQPQHF. This rearrangement joins TRBV19 to TRBJ1-5, with 10 bases that match TRBD1. Per the germline V gene, CDR1 is LNHDA and CDR2 is SQIVND (reference sequence). This CDR3 comprises 15 residues. The trim removed 7 bases at V and 4 bases at J, leaving 7 bases unmatched. Full variable domain (rest looked up from reference TRBV19 and TRBJ1-5): DGGITQSPKYLFRKEGQNVTLSCEQNLNHDAMYWYRQDPGQGLRLIYYSQIVNDFQKGDIAEGYSVSREKKESFPLTVTSAQKNPTAFYLCASTGDRGPNQPQHFGDGTRLSIL.

The CDR3, as DNA: TGCGCCAGCAGCTTGTCAGGGGGCAGACTCCAGACCCAGTACTTC. It encodes CASSLSGGRLQTQYF. The genes are TRBV5-1 and TRBJ2-5; TRBD1 aligns across 8 bases. The ends lost 1 base at V and 6 bases at J; junction bases unmatched: 8. The germline V gene encodes CDR1 SGHRS and CDR2 YFSETQ. This CDR3 is 15 amino acids long. Based on the CDR3 plus reference TRBV5-1 and TRBJ2-5, the full variable domain is KAGVTQTPRYLIKTRGQQVTLSCSPISGHRSVSWYQQTPGQGLQFLFEYFSETQRNKGNFPGRFSGRQFSNSRSEMNVSTLELGDSALYLCASSLSGGRLQTQYFGPGTRLLVL.

The J gene is TRBJ2-1, the V gene TRBV30; D unresolved. Germline assignment: CDR1 GTSNPN and CDR2 SVGIG (reference sequence). V gave up 7 bases and J gave up 2 bases, with 18 bases separating them. The CDR3 is 15 amino acids. In DNA form, the CDR3 reads TGTGCCTTTACGCCCGGTCTAACCGCCTACAATGAGCAGTTCTTC. The encoded protein is CAFTPGLTAYNEQFF.

The chain has TRBV6-5 and TRBJ2-7; possibly TRBD2 for D (6 bases). This CDR3 is 13 amino acids long. Germline-derived CDR1 and CDR2 are MNHEY and SVGAGI. V was shortened by 6 bases and J by 1 base, with 10 bases between the two germline ends. The CDR3 bases are TGTGCCAGCAGCGTTGGACTATCCTACGAGCAGTACTTC. The encoded protein is CASSVGLSYEQYF.

This sequence joins TRBV5-6 and TRBJ2-7; no definite D call. The V gene lost 1 base and the J gene lost 2 bases, with 7 bases spanning the gap. This CDR3 contains 13 residues. The germline gives CDR1 SGHDT, CDR2 YYEEEE. The CDR3 here is CASSLTQAYEQYF. In DNA, the CDR3 is TGTGCCAGCAGCTTGACTCAAGCCTACGAGCAGTACTTC. Using reference TRBV5-6 and TRBJ2-7 for the parts outside the CDR3, the full variable domain is DAGVTQSPTHLIKTRGQQVTLRCSPKSGHDTVSWYQQALGQGPQFIFQYYEEEERQRGNFPDRFSGHQFPNYSSELNVNALLLGDSALYLCASSLTQAYEQYFGPGTRLTVT.

CDR3 in amino acids: CASSLRAGLYNEQFF. CDR3 DNA sequence: TGTGCCAGCAGTTTGAGGGCGGGGTTATACAATGAGCAGTTCTTC. The rearrangement links TRBV28 to TRBJ2-1, with D perhaps matching TRBD2 (6 bases). The CDR3 is made up of 15 amino acids. V shed 3 bases and J shed 4 bases, with 13 bases lying between them. The germline gives CDR1 MDHEN, CDR2 SYDVKM.

The chain employs TRBV7-9 and TRBJ2-7; 9 positions match TRBD2. The CDR3 consists of 15 residues. V lost 0 bases and J lost 6; bases outside the gene matches: 6. CDR1 and CDR2 from the germline V gene are SEHNR and FQNEAQ (reference sequence). CDR3 nucleotide sequence: TGTGCCAGCAGCTTAGCGGCTAGCGGGACGGCCGAGCAGTACTTC. This sequence encodes CASSLAASGTAEQYF.

The genes are TRBV7-2 and TRBJ1-1; D remains ambiguous. The CDR3 is made up of 11 amino acids. Trimming left V 1 base short and J 8 bases short, with 5 bases between. Germline CDR1 SGHTA, CDR2 FQGNSA. This CDR3 reads CASSLVREAFF. The CDR3 nucleotides are TGTGCCAGCAGCTTAGTCAGGGAAGCTTTCTTT. Using reference TRBV7-2 and TRBJ1-1 for the parts outside the CDR3, the full variable domain is GAGVSQSPSNKVTEKGKDVELRCDPISGHTALYWYRQSLGQGLEFLIYFQGNSAPDKSGLPSDRFSAERTGGSVSTLTIQRTQQEDSAVYLCASSLVREAFFGQGTRLTVV.

V is TRBV30 and J is TRBJ1-2, with D perhaps TRBD1 (5 bases). V lost 0 bases to trimming and J lost 8 bases, with 16 bases between them. Germline lookup yields CDR1 GTSNPN and CDR2 SVGIG (reference sequence). The CDR3 has 14 amino acids. The CDR3 nucleotides read TGTGCCTGGAGTGTACTAAGGGGCGAAGGGGGCTACACCTTC. This translates into CAWSVLRGEGGYTF.

The chain couples TRBV2 to TRBJ1-2; the D is unclear. Germline V lookup: CDR1 SNHLY, CDR2 FYNNEI. The CDR3 length is 15 residues. Trimming cost V 2 bases and J 8 bases, with 18 bases left between them. In DNA form, the CDR3 reads TGTGCCAGCAGTGAACGTGGGAGTTTGTACGTCGGCTACACCTTC. Protein sequence: CASSERGSLYVGYTF. The whole variable domain, remainder taken from reference TRBV2 and TRBJ1-2, is EPEVTQTPSHQVTQMGQEVILRCVPISNHLYFYWYRQILGQKVEFLVSFYNNEISEKSEIFDDQFSVERPDGSNFTLKIRSTKLEDSAMYFCASSERGSLYVGYTFGSGTRLTVV.

The CDR3, as DNA: TGCAGCGTTGAGGGGGTCGACGGGACAGAGAGTGACTACGAGCAGTACTTC. Protein product: CSVEGVDGTESDYEQYF. The V call is TRBV29-1, the J call TRBJ2-7; 7 nucleotides align to TRBD1. The CDR3 sequence is 17 residues long. Germline trimming cut 3 bases from V and 3 bases from J; bases unmatched to any gene: 17. The germline V gene has CDR1 SQVTM and CDR2 ANQGSEA.

The chain combines TRBV5-4 with TRBJ2-3; D perhaps matches TRBD2 (5 bases). The CDR3 loop spans 16 amino acids. V lost 1 base and J 0 bases, leaving 12 bases between the germline ends. CDR1 and CDR2 from the germline V gene are SGHNT and YYREEE (reference sequence). The CDR3: CASSLRPGTSTDTQYF. In nucleotides, the CDR3 is TGTGCCAGCAGCTTGCGGCCGGGAACTAGCACAGATACGCAGTATTTT. Full variable domain (rest looked up from reference TRBV5-4 and TRBJ2-3): ETGVTQSPTHLIKTRGQQVTLRCSSQSGHNTVSWYQQALGQGPQFIFQYYREEENGRGNFPPRFSGLQFPNYSSELNVNALELDDSALYLCASSLRPGTSTDTQYFGPGTRLTVL.

The rearrangement links TRBV28 to TRBJ1-1; D gene ambiguous. Trimming left V 7 bases short and J 0 bases short, with 12 bases between. The CDR3 length is 14 residues. Per the germline V gene, CDR1 is MDHEN and CDR2 is SYDVKM. CDR3 nucleotide sequence: TGTGCCAGCATGGCACCCCTCATGAACACTGAAGCTTTCTTT. Amino acid sequence: CASMAPLMNTEAFF.

This clone appeared once. The chain uses TRBV27 and TRBJ1-1; 9 nucleotides line up with TRBD1. V trimming: 6 bases; J trimming: 5 bases; junction bases outside the gene matches: 10. This CDR3 region has 15 residues. Germline values: CDR1 MNHEY, CDR2 SMNVEV (reference sequence). The CDR3 DNA follows: TGTGCCAGCAGAATTTCGACAGGGGGAGGGACTGAAGCTTTCTTT. The encoded protein is CASRISTGGGTEAFF.

This chain joins TRBV7-9 and TRBJ1-1; D gene uncertain. Trimming removed 6 bases from V and 2 bases from J, with 4 bases in between. CDR1 is SEHNR, CDR2 FQNEAQ, per germline (reference sequence). This CDR3 spans 11 amino acids. The CDR3 bases are TGTGCCAGCAGTCTTAACACTGAAGCTTTCTTT. Translation: CASSLNTEAFF. The full variable domain, rest sourced from reference TRBV7-9 and TRBJ1-1, is DTGVSQNPRHKITKRGQNVTFRCDPISEHNRLYWYRQTLGQGPEFLTYFQNEAQLEKSRLLSDRFSAERPKGSFSTLEIQRTEQGDSAMYLCASSLNTEAFFGQGTRLTVV.

V gene TRBV6-1 combines with J gene TRBJ2-1; 10 bases fit TRBD2. The CDR3 covers 13 residues. Trimming cost V 5 bases and J 13 bases; bases outside gene matches: 8. Germline V lookup: CDR1 MNHNS, CDR2 SASEGT. The DNA for the CDR3 is TGTGCCAGCAGTATAAAGCGGGAGGGCCGACAGTTCTTC. Translated: CASSIKREGRQFF.